This T cell receptor (beta chain) is drawn from a study of blood T cell repertoires in COVID-19. Some clones are missing from TCRdb's copy, which holds only in-frame ones; the method was immunoSEQ multiplex PCR. The sample gives around 180,000 clones, more than 70% of which show up once; about 11% is in the top ten. The CDR3 contains 13 residues. V gave up 0 bases and J gave up 5 bases, with 8 bases separating them. Germline V gene data show CDR1 as SGHRS and CDR2 as YFSETQ. The source is a woman of 80 years or more with active or convalescent COVID-19. The rearrangement uses TRBV5-1 and TRBJ1-1; TRBD1 might be the D (5 bases). Sequencing used peripheral blood. The CDR3 loop reads CASSLAGRTEAFF. The CDR3 DNA reads as TGCGCCAGCAGCTTGGCAGGGAGGACTGAAGCTTTCTTT.